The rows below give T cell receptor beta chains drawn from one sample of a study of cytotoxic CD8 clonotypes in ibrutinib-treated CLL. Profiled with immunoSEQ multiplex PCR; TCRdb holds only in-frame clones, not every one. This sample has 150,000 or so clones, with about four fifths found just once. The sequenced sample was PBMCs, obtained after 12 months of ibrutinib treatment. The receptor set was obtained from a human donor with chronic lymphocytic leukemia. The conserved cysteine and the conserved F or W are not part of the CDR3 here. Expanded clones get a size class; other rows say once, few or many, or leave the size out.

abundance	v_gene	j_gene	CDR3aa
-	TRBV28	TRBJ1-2	ASSLGGSPSYGYT
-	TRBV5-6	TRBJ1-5	ASSLSRASNQPQH
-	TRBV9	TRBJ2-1	ASIFAGTEINEQF
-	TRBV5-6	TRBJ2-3	ASSLGGASDTQY
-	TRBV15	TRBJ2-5	ATSSGTSGLQETQY
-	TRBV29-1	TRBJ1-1	SVKEGDTEAF
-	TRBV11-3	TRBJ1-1	ASSLQITGGLNTEAF
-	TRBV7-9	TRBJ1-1	ASSLGVETEAF
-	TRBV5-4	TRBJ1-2	ASSHKGAGTGGNYGYT
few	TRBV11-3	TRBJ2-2	ASSLGQGNTGELF
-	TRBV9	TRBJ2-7	ASSAGLAATYEQY
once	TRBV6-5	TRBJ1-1	ASSYSVRMNTEAF
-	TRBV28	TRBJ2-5	AARTSGAETQY
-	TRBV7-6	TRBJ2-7	ASSLDVTPTEQY
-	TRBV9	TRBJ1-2	ASSVEGFYGYT
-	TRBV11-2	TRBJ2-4	ASGRENIQY
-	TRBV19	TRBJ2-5	ASTNTYGSGEETQY
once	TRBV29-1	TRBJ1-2	SVEVVAGAGYT
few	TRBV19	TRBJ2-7	ASSIAAGSGNEQY
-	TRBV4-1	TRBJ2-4	ASSQDQAGGRNIQY
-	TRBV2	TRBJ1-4	ASRDRVNEKLF
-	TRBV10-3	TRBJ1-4	AISVYNLLTAPTTNEKLF
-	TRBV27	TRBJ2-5	ASSLSRAEETQY
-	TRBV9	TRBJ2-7	ASSYDASGSEYEQY
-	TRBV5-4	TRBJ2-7	ASSLGLAVYEQY
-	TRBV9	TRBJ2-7	ASSVEGGNEQY
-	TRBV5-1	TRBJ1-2	ASSLESGFYGYT
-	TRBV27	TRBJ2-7	ASSLSRNGEQY
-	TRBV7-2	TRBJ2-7	DSRLHSNSYEQY
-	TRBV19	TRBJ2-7	ASSRFVGTAYYEQY
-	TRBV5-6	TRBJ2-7	ASSSIQGYEQY
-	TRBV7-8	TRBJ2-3	ASSYPADTQY
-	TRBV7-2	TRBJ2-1	ASSFVRAGGPDEQF
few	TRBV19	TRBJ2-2	ASSRDSTNTGELF
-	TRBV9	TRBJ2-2	ASSGGRTLLAGELF
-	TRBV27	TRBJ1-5	ASSKISNQPQH
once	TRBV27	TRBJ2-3	ASKPEGPDTQY
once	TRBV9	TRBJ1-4	ASSVSPNEKLF
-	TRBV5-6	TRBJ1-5	ASSLFRGNQPQH
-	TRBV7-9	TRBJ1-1	ASSLALGHLRSEGAF
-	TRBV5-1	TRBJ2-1	ASSFGTHYNEQF
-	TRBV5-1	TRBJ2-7	ASSLTSGRFNEQY
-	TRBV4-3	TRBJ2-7	ASSQGGSGRISYEQY
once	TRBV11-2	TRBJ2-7	ASSPPGQGYEQY
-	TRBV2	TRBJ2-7	ASSERARLAGLYEQY
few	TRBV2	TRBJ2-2	AVRDRVNTGELF
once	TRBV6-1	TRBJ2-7	ASSDPDSRNSYEQY
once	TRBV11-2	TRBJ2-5	ASSLGPNQETQY
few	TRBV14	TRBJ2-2	ASSQGQYVGELF
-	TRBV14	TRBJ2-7	ASSYHSGKQY
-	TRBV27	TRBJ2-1	ASSDGTSGYNEQF
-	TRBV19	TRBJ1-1	ASSILRQGAETEAF
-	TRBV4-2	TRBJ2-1	ASSSLYNEQF
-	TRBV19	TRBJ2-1	ASSPGTAYNEQF